This TCR beta chain was found in a study of regulatory T cells in long-lasting Graves disease. Notes on the study in general: The study found lower TCR diversity in persistent Graves' patients than in newly diagnosed ones.

This clonotype was counted many times. The antigen remains unidentified. Through Arm-PCR of CDR3 regions and iRepertoire HTBI primers, TCR beta libraries were built. Per the original methods: The samples yielded 55 to 75 TRBV and around 15 TRBJ segments. A single record per CDR3 protein comes from TCRdb applying MiXCR to the multiplex PCR reads. The V and J calls follow TCRdb's processing rather than the paper's. This sample has hundreds of thousands of distinct CDR3 sequences, with 15% to 17% found just once. Noted time point: newly diagnosed GD, antithyroid drugs for less than 3 months. Following extraction of RNA from PBMCs, that RNA was used to make the TCR library. Criteria from the American Thyroid Association guidelines were applied to diagnose Graves' disease. The ends lost 5 bases at V and 6 bases at J; junction bases unmatched: 13. This CDR3 has 16 residues. CDR1 and CDR2 from the germline V gene are SGHTA and FQGNSA.

The sample was peripheral blood mononuclear cells (PBMCs), taken at new diagnosis, from a patient treated with antithyroid drugs. This clonotype was obtained from a female donor with Graves disease. The chain carries TRBV7-2 and TRBJ2-3, with TRBD1 identical over 8 bases. CDR3 region: CASSPEGQGLLDTQYF. CDR3 in DNA: TGTGCCAGCAGCCCTGAAGGACAGGGTCTTCTCGATACGCAGTATTTT.